One and the same sample provided the 28 T cell receptor beta chains below, sequenced in a study of blood T cell repertoires in COVID-19. Clones were read by immunoSEQ multiplex PCR, and TCRdb kept only the in-frame ones, dropping some. Altogether 110,000 or so clones are present, roughly 84% being singletons, with the ten largest covering 3.4%. Sequencing was done on a sample of peripheral blood. These TCRs come from a man aged 35 to 55 with acute or convalescent COVID-19.

This chain joins TRBV19 and TRBJ2-5, with 8 bases that match TRBD1. Trimming removed 10 bases from V and 1 base from J; junction bases left unmatched: 5. Germline loops: CDR1 LNHDA, CDR2 SQIVND (reference sequence). This CDR3 spans 13 amino acids. CDR3 coding DNA: TGTGCCACCTTCGGACAGGGCCAAGAGACCCAGTACTTC. Translating gives CATFGQGQETQYF.

The chain is built from TRBV3-1 (or the pseudogene TRBV3-2) and TRBJ2-3; 8 bases match TRBD2. The germline CDR1 and CDR2 sequences are LGHDT and YNNKEL (reference sequence). This CDR3 has 15 residues. V shed 1 base and J 5 bases; nucleotides not matched to a gene: 5. CDR3 in amino acids: CASSQVTGGGDTQYF. CDR3 sequence (DNA): TGTGCCAGCAGCCAAGTTACGGGGGGGGGAGATACGCAGTATTTT.

The CDR3 reads CASSQLPGLALPGELFF. In nucleotides, the CDR3 is TGTGCCAGCAGCCAATTACCGGGACTAGCGCTACCCGGGGAGCTGTTTTTT. J is TRBJ2-2 and V is TRBV3-1 (or the pseudogene TRBV3-2), with 10 bases aligning to TRBD2. Germline loops: CDR1 LGHDT, CDR2 YNNKEL (reference sequence). The CDR3 has 17 amino acids. Germline trimming cut 2 bases from V and 6 bases from J; bases unmatched to any gene: 9.

The gene calls are TRBV20-1 and TRBJ2-3; maybe TRBD1 (6 bases). The CDR3 extends over 15 amino acids. The germline V gene encodes CDR1 DFQATT and CDR2 SNEGSKA (reference sequence). Trimming took off 4 bases at V and 1 base at J, with 15 bases between the two ends. CDR3 in DNA: TGCAGTGCTACTGAAGGGGGTAAGGGCACAGATACGCAGTATTTT. Amino acid sequence: CSATEGGKGTDTQYF.

The chain combines TRBV5-4 with TRBJ2-7, with 15 bases that match TRBD2. Germline assignment: CDR1 SGHNT and CDR2 YYREEE (reference sequence). J gave up 6 bases and V 4 bases, and 11 bases lay outside the gene matches. The CDR3 loop spans 17 amino acids. The CDR3 here is CASSTGLAGGQGREQYF. CDR3 bases: TGTGCCAGCAGCACCGGACTAGCGGGGGGGCAAGGGCGCGAGCAGTACTTC. The whole variable domain, filled in from reference TRBV5-4 and TRBJ2-7, reads ETGVTQSPTHLIKTRGQQVTLRCSSQSGHNTVSWYQQALGQGPQFIFQYYREEENGRGNFPPRFSGLQFPNYSSELNVNALELDDSALYLCASSTGLAGGQGREQYFGPGTRLTVT.

The chain carries TRBV7-3 and TRBJ2-5; 8 nucleotides agree with TRBD2. CDR3 size: 18 residues. Trimming removed 1 base from V and 1 base from J; junction bases left unmatched: 11. Germline values: CDR1 SGHTA, CDR2 FQGTGA. The CDR3 region has the DNA TGTGCCAGCAGCTTAAAACCCGTCGAGCGGGGGACCCAAGAGACCCAGTACTTC. Translating it yields CASSLKPVERGTQETQYF.

The chain links TRBV4-3 to TRBJ2-3; 8 bases are shared with TRBD2. V trimming: 0 bases; J trimming: 1 base; junction bases outside the gene matches: 6. The CDR3 has 17 amino acids. Germline CDR1 reads LGHNA; CDR2 reads YSLEER. CDR3 sequence reads: CASSQDRGSGGTDTQYF. Here the CDR3 DNA reads TGCGCCAGCAGCCAAGATCGAGGTAGCGGGGGCACAGATACGCAGTATTTT.

This clone was observed once. The chain employs TRBV12-2 and TRBJ2-1; the D segment call TRBD2 is taken from the table without a DNA check. TRBV12-2 is assigned pseudogene status. The CDR3 has 15 amino acids. CDR3 amino acids: CASRLAWERNNEQFF. CDR3 coding DNA: TGTGCAAGTCGCTTAGCGTGGGAGCGAAACAATGAGCAGTTCTTC.

V usage is TRBV5-1 and J usage is TRBJ2-2; no reliable D call. Per germline, CDR1 SGHRS and CDR2 YFSETQ. CDR3 length: 14 residues. Trimming pared 4 bases from V and 7 bases from J, leaving 14 bases between. CDR3 protein: CASSLDRLRGELFF. In DNA form, the CDR3 reads TGCGCCAGCAGCCTGGACCGATTGCGCGGGGAGCTGTTTTTT.

V and J are TRBV2 and TRBJ2-1; perhaps TRBD1 as D (6 bases). CDR1 and CDR2 (germline): SNHLY, FYNNEI. This CDR3 region has 11 residues. Trimming stripped 5 bases from V and 10 bases from J, with 9 bases between. For the CDR3, the DNA is TGTGCCAGCAGTTTTGACAGGGAGCAGTTCTTC. Translated: CASSFDREQFF. Full variable domain (remainder filled in from reference TRBV2 and TRBJ2-1): EPEVTQTPSHQVTQMGQEVILRCVPISNHLYFYWYRQILGQKVEFLVSFYNNEISEKSEIFDDQFSVERPDGSNFTLKIRSTKLEDSAMYFCASSFDREQFFGPGTRLTVL.

The CDR3 bases are TGTGCCAGCTCACCGGCAGGGACTAATGAAAAACTGTTTTTT. Translation: CASSPAGTNEKLFF. This chain uses TRBV18 with TRBJ1-4, with D perhaps TRBD1 (5 bases). The CDR3 has 14 amino acids. Trimming removed 3 bases from V and 2 bases from J, with 7 bases in between. Per the germline V gene, CDR1 is KGHSH and CDR2 is LQKENI.

The chain uses TRBV21-1 and TRBJ2-3; the D segment call TRBD1 is taken from the table without a DNA check. TRBV21-1 counts as a pseudogene. The CDR3 is made up of 15 amino acids. DNA of the CDR3: TGTGCCAGCAGCCTAGGACAGGGGGCTGCAGATACGCAGTATTTT. This translates into CASSLGQGAADTQYF.

The rearrangement joins TRBV30 to TRBJ2-3; 10 nucleotides match TRBD2. V lost 7 bases to trimming and J lost 2 bases; unmatched junction nucleotides: 9. The CDR3 totals 15 residues. Germline values: CDR1 GTSNPN, CDR2 SVGIG (reference sequence). The CDR3 is CAYASLAGATDTQYF. The CDR3 DNA is TGTGCCTACGCGAGCCTAGCGGGGGCCACAGATACGCAGTATTTT. The variable domain in full, with the rest retrieved from reference TRBV30 and TRBJ2-3, is SQTIHQWPATLVQPVGSPLSLECTVEGTSNPNLYWYRQAAGRGLQLLFYSVGIGQISSEVPQNLSASRPQDRQFILSSKKLLLSDSGFYLCAYASLAGATDTQYFGPGTRLTVL.

This clone was recorded a few times. J is TRBJ1-1 and V is TRBV25-1, with D unresolved. V dropped 0 bases and J dropped 5 bases, with 7 bases sitting between them. The germline CDR1 and CDR2 sequences are MGHDK and SYGVNS. This CDR3 is 13 amino acids long. The CDR3 loop is CASSEYEGTEAFF. For the CDR3, the DNA is TGTGCCAGCAGTGAATATGAGGGAACTGAAGCTTTCTTT.

The chain joins TRBV24-1 to TRBJ2-5, with TRBD1 matching 8 bases. This CDR3 is 16 amino acids long. V gave up 4 bases and J gave up 0 bases; unmatched junction bases: 6. The germline V gene encodes CDR1 KGHDR and CDR2 SFDVKD. CDR3 residues: CATSEETGVYQETQYF. The CDR3 region has the DNA TGTGCCACCAGTGAGGAGACAGGGGTTTACCAAGAGACCCAGTACTTC.

This rearrangement joins TRBV7-3 to TRBJ2-7; D might be TRBD2 (6 bases). Between the trimmed V and J ends, which lost 1 base and 5 bases, there was a span of 12 bases. Germline V lookup: CDR1 SGHTA, CDR2 FQGTGA. The CDR3 loop spans 14 amino acids. DNA for the CDR3: TGTGCCAGCAGCTTAAGGGGGGTATTCGACGAGCAGTACTTC. Amino acids: CASSLRGVFDEQYF. Drawing the rest from reference TRBV7-3 and TRBJ2-7, the complete variable domain is GAGVSQTPSNKVTEKGKYVELRCDPISGHTALYWYRQSLGQGPEFLIYFQGTGAADDSGLPNDRFFAVRPEGSVSTLKIQRTERGDSAVYLCASSLRGVFDEQYFGPGTRLTVT.

This chain joins TRBV10-3 and TRBJ1-1, with D perhaps TRBD1 (5 bases). Germline V CDR1 and CDR2: ENHRY, SYGVKD. The V end lost 6 bases, the J end lost 0 bases, and 8 bases lay between the germline ends. The CDR3 is 13 residues long. The DNA of the CDR3 is TGTGCCATCAGCGACAGAATGAACACTGAAGCTTTCTTT. Encoded protein: CAISDRMNTEAFF.

J is TRBJ2-1 and V is TRBV24-1; D might be TRBD2 (5 bases). The CDR3 loop spans 15 amino acids. Germline loops: CDR1 KGHDR, CDR2 SFDVKD. V dropped 4 bases and J dropped 5 bases, with 14 bases sitting between them. CDR3 DNA: TGTGCCACCAGTGACCTCGGACTGGGTCACAATGAGCAGTTCTTC. Protein sequence: CATSDLGLGHNEQFF.

This chain links TRBV2 with TRBJ2-1; TRBD2 matches 10 bases. CDR3 length equals 14 residues. The germline V gene encodes CDR1 SNHLY and CDR2 FYNNEI. Trimming removed 8 bases from V and 6 bases from J; junction bases left unmatched: 7. Here the CDR3 reads CASVAGGSSNEQFF. The CDR3 DNA reads as TGTGCCAGCGTAGCGGGGGGATCTTCCAATGAGCAGTTCTTC.

The chain employs TRBV28 and TRBJ2-7; D uncertain. CDR3 size: 14 residues. The V end lost 8 bases, the J end lost 3 bases, and 17 bases lay between the germline ends. The germline V gene encodes CDR1 MDHEN and CDR2 SYDVKM. The CDR3 is CASGRPSRGYEQYF. In DNA, the CDR3 is TGTGCCAGCGGCCGCCCCAGCAGAGGCTACGAGCAGTACTTC.

This chain's CDR3 is CAAGGEINTIYF. CDR3 coding DNA: TGTGCAGCGGGGGGTGAGATAAACACCATATATTTT. This chain joins TRBV2 and TRBJ1-3, with a tentative D call TRBD1 (5 bases). The CDR3 is made up of 12 amino acids. Germline V gene lookup returns CDR1 SNHLY and CDR2 FYNNEI.

The CDR3 sequence is CASSPQAGVMNTEAFF. Here the CDR3 DNA reads TGTGCCAGCTCACCACAGGCAGGGGTCATGAACACTGAAGCTTTCTTT. The gene calls are TRBV18 and TRBJ1-1; TRBD1 is a possible D gene (6 bases). CDR1 KGHSH and CDR2 LQKENI come from the germline V gene. The length of the CDR3 is 16 residues. V lost 1 base and J 0 bases, leaving 12 bases between the germline ends.

The rearrangement uses TRBV7-6 and TRBJ2-5; TRBD1 agrees at 10 bases. V lost 1 base and J lost 4; bases outside the gene matches: 6. CDR1 SGHVS and CDR2 FNYEAQ come from the germline V gene. The CDR3 loop spans 16 amino acids. CDR3 loop: CASSLGLGTGAETQYF. CDR3 in DNA: TGTGCCAGCAGCTTAGGCTTAGGGACAGGGGCAGAGACCCAGTACTTC. The full variable domain, completed using reference TRBV7-6 and TRBJ2-5, is GAGVSQSPRYKVTKRGQDVALRCDPISGHVSLYWYRQALGQGPEFLTYFNYEAQQDKSGLPNDRFSAERPEGSISTLTIQRTEQRDSAMYRCASSLGLGTGAETQYFGPGTRLLVL.

The J gene is TRBJ2-7, the V gene TRBV6-1; 8 bases are a match to TRBD2. The CDR3 runs 14 residues. Trimming took 2 bases from V and 2 from J; bases not matched to a gene: 2. Per the germline V gene, CDR1 is MNHNS and CDR2 is SASEGT. DNA for the CDR3: TGTGCCAGCAGTGAATCGGGGGGGCCCTACGAGCAGTACTTC. Protein product: CASSESGGPYEQYF.

This clone was seen only a few times. This chain uses TRBV5-5 with TRBJ2-3; 7 bases align to TRBD2. Germline-derived CDR1 and CDR2 are SGHKS and YYEKEE (reference sequence). V shed 3 bases, J shed 0 bases, and the junction held 4 bases outside the gene matches. The CDR3 spans 15 residues. The chain's CDR3 is CASSSWGGSTDTQYF. As DNA, the CDR3 is TGTGCCAGCAGCTCTTGGGGGGGTAGCACAGATACGCAGTATTTT.

The V and J genes are TRBV7-9 and TRBJ2-3; 10 bases fit TRBD1. The CDR3 contains 17 residues. Germline CDR1 reads SEHNR; CDR2 reads FQNEAQ (reference sequence). J was trimmed by 0 bases and V by 5 bases; bases with no gene match: 8. CDR3 nucleotides: TGTGCCAGCAGCCTAGGGGTGGGACAGGGGAGCACAGATACGCAGTATTTT. This gives the protein CASSLGVGQGSTDTQYF. Looking up the rest from reference TRBV7-9 and TRBJ2-3 gives the full variable domain: DTGVSQNPRHKITKRGQNVTFRCDPISEHNRLYWYRQTLGQGPEFLTYFQNEAQLEKSRLLSDRFSAERPKGSFSTLEIQRTEQGDSAMYLCASSLGVGQGSTDTQYFGPGTRLTVL.

The V call is TRBV9, the J call TRBJ2-2; 8 nucleotides align to TRBD1. V gave up 3 bases and J gave up 1 base; unmatched junction bases: 2. There are 15 residues in the CDR3. Per the germline V gene, CDR1 is SGDLS and CDR2 is YYNGEE. CDR3 coding DNA: TGTGCCAGCAGCGGGACAGGGATGAACACCGGGGAGCTGTTTTTT. Translated: CASSGTGMNTGELFF.

The sample holds a few counts of this clone. The chain links TRBV21-1 to TRBJ2-1; no DNA check was done on the table's D call, TRBD1. TRBV21-1 is termed a pseudogene. This CDR3 is built from 15 residues. CDR3 protein: CASSKVQGTYNEQFF. In DNA form, the CDR3 reads TGTGCCAGCAGCAAAGTCCAGGGTACCTACAATGAGCAGTTCTTC.